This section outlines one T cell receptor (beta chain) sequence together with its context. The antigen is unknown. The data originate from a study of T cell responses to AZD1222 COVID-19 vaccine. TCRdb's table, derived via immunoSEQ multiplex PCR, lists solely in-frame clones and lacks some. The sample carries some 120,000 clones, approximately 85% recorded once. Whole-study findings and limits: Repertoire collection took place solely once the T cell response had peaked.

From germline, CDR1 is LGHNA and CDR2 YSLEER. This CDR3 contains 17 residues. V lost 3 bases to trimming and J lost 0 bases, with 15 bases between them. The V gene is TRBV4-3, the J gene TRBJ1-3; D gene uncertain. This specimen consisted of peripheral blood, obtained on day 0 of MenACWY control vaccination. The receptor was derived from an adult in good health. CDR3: CASSQFQDSHSGNTIYF. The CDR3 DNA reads TGCGCCAGCAGCCAGTTTCAAGACTCTCACTCTGGAAACACCATATATTTT.